The rows below give T cell receptor beta chains drawn from one sample of a study of T cells after yellow fever vaccination. TCRdb itself ran the 5' RACE reads through MiXCR, one entry per CDR3 protein. The data show about 430,000 distinct CDR3 sequences, 15% to 20% seen once. The material was PBMCs, obtained before the yellow fever booster vaccination. These receptors were obtained from a man younger than 35 who received the YFV17D yellow fever vaccine. Each CDR3 is given with its conserved first and last residue. A D gene is named only where the DNA matches it firmly. Not every row has a clone size; where given, it reads once, few, many or a size class.

clone_size: .; v_call: TRBV20-1; d_call: TRBD1; j_call: TRBJ1-6; cdr3_aa: CSASTGYYNSPLHF; cdr3_nt: TGCAGTGCTTCGACAGGGTACTATAATTCACCCCTCCACTTT
clone_size: .; v_call: TRBV7-2; d_call: .; j_call: TRBJ1-1; cdr3_aa: CASSFGQNEDTEAFF; cdr3_nt: TGTGCCAGCAGCTTCGGACAGAACGAAGACACTGAAGCTTTCTTT
clone_size: few; v_call: TRBV5-1; d_call: .; j_call: TRBJ2-1; cdr3_aa: CASSARVGMDEQFF; cdr3_nt: TGCGCCAGCAGCGCAAGGGTGGGAATGGATGAGCAGTTCTTC
clone_size: few; v_call: TRBV12-5; d_call: .; j_call: TRBJ1-1; cdr3_aa: CASALRVSKNTEAFF; cdr3_nt: TGTGCTAGTGCCCTGCGGGTCTCCAAGAACACTGAAGCTTTCTTT
clone_size: .; v_call: TRBV9; d_call: .; j_call: TRBJ1-1; cdr3_aa: CASSVVWGNTEAFF; cdr3_nt: TGTGCCAGCAGCGTTGTTTGGGGAAACACTGAAGCTTTCTTT
clone_size: few; v_call: TRBV7-2; d_call: .; j_call: TRBJ2-5; cdr3_aa: CASSRGGGGETQYF; cdr3_nt: TGTGCCAGCAGCAGAGGAGGGGGGGGAGAGACCCAGTACTTC
clone_size: few; v_call: TRBV27; d_call: .; j_call: TRBJ2-7; cdr3_aa: CASSSLDSSYEQYF; cdr3_nt: TGTGCCAGCAGTTCGCTGGACAGTTCCTACGAGCAGTACTTC
clone_size: .; v_call: TRBV29-1; d_call: .; j_call: TRBJ2-3; cdr3_aa: CSVSDGDTQYF; cdr3_nt: TGCAGCGTGAGCGATGGAGATACGCAGTATTTT
clone_size: few; v_call: TRBV11-1; d_call: .; j_call: TRBJ2-1; cdr3_aa: CASSLAVNEQFF; cdr3_nt: TGTGCCAGCAGCTTAGCAGTCAATGAGCAGTTCTTC
clone_size: few; v_call: TRBV4-2; d_call: .; j_call: TRBJ1-4; cdr3_aa: CASSQDLQSEKLFF; cdr3_nt: TGTGCCAGCAGCCAAGATCTTCAGTCAGAAAAACTGTTTTTT
clone_size: .; v_call: TRBV5-1; d_call: TRBD1; j_call: TRBJ2-1; cdr3_aa: CASSINRGNEQFF; cdr3_nt: TGCGCCAGCAGCATTAACAGGGGGAATGAGCAGTTCTTC
clone_size: .; v_call: TRBV14; d_call: .; j_call: TRBJ2-1; cdr3_aa: CASSQFAFSDLNEQFF; cdr3_nt: TGTGCCAGCAGCCAATTCGCGTTTTCTGATCTCAATGAGCAGTTCTTC
clone_size: .; v_call: TRBV7-2; d_call: TRBD2; j_call: TRBJ2-3; cdr3_aa: CASSRPSGGAPDTQYF; cdr3_nt: TGTGCCAGCAGCCGACCTAGCGGGGGGGCCCCAGATACGCAGTATTTT
clone_size: .; v_call: TRBV6-1; d_call: .; j_call: TRBJ1-5; cdr3_aa: CASRIVAGFYNQPQHF; cdr3_nt: TGTGCCAGCAGGATAGTGGCAGGCTTCTATAATCAGCCCCAGCATTTT
clone_size: few; v_call: TRBV12-3/TRBV12-4; d_call: .; j_call: TRBJ1-6; cdr3_aa: CASSPRGGDSPLHF; cdr3_nt: TGTGCCAGCAGTCCCCGCGGGGGGGATTCACCCCTCCACTTT
clone_size: .; v_call: TRBV27; d_call: .; j_call: TRBJ1-1; cdr3_aa: CASSFESNTEAFF; cdr3_nt: TGTGCCAGCAGTTTTGAGTCGAACACTGAAGCTTTCTTT
clone_size: .; v_call: TRBV4-1; d_call: .; j_call: TRBJ1-1; cdr3_aa: CASSLRPHDGNTEAFF; cdr3_nt: TGCGCCAGCAGCCTCCGGCCCCACGACGGAAATACTGAAGCTTTCTTT
clone_size: few; v_call: TRBV29-1; d_call: .; j_call: TRBJ2-1; cdr3_aa: CSVQGKAGSSYNEQFF; cdr3_nt: TGCAGCGTTCAGGGTAAAGCGGGTAGCTCCTACAATGAGCAGTTCTTC